The 11 T cell receptor beta chains below come from one sample, sequenced in a study of blood T cells in healthy people across ages (dated by TCRdb to the mid-2010s). Receptors were amplified or captured by 5' RACE. Sequenced using an Illumina HiSeq 2500. A second PCR of roughly 6 to 11 cycles was run with a J-beta primer mix and a sample-barcoded 5' primer. TCRdb applied fastp at Q25 and MiXCR to the public reads, then kept only in-frame beta chains. Under each unique CDR3 protein, matching rows form one entry showing the most common genes and DNA. The sample table shows hundreds of thousands of distinct CDR3 sequences, and roughly 43% are seen once. The ten top clones hold 20% to 25% of the sample. The specimen sequenced was blood. These receptors came from an older woman in good health.

The chain combines TRBV20-1 with TRBJ2-5, with D unresolved. This CDR3 has 13 amino acids. V was shortened by 4 bases and J by 4 bases, with 13 bases between the two germline ends. The germline V gene encodes CDR1 DFQATT and CDR2 SNEGSKA (reference sequence). In DNA form, the CDR3 reads TGCAGTGCTACCGTTGGGGAAATAGAGACCCAGTACTTC. Its translation is CSATVGEIETQYF.

The rearrangement links TRBV7-9 to TRBJ1-5, with 7 bases lining up with TRBD1. With 5 bases clipped from V and 3 bases from J, the junction kept 7 bases outside the gene matches. Germline V gives CDR1 SEHNR, CDR2 FQNEAQ (reference sequence). This CDR3 is built from 15 residues. The CDR3 nucleotides read TGTGCCAGCAGCCATACAGGGGATTACAATCAGCCCCAGCATTTT. This codes for CASSHTGDYNQPQHF.

On this clonotype: A single base separates this from a much larger clone, so it may be a read error. V usage is TRBV18 and J usage is TRBJ2-5; TRBD1 might be the D (5 bases). The last part of the DNA fits TRBJ2-1 better; the J call may be wrong. Germline CDR1 is KGHSH and CDR2 is LQKENI. The CDR3 loop spans 13 amino acids. The DNA of the CDR3 is TGTGCCAGCTCACCACGACAGCAAGAGACCCAGTTCTTC. This sequence encodes CASSPRQQETQFF.

This clonotype was seen only a few times. The chain is built from TRBV5-1 and TRBJ2-1, with 7 bases matching TRBD2. Germline assignment: CDR1 SGHRS and CDR2 YFSETQ. The CDR3 is 16 amino acids. The V segment lost 4 bases and the J segment 7 bases; nucleotides outside the gene matches: 14. The CDR3 here is CASSEITGTKGNEQFF. For the CDR3, the DNA is TGCGCCAGCAGCGAAATAACCGGGACTAAGGGGAATGAGCAGTTCTTC.

This clonotype was counted ten times or more. V and J are TRBV20-1 and TRBJ2-1; D gene uncertain. Trimming took 3 bases from V and 9 from J, leaving 12 bases between them. This CDR3 contains 12 residues. Per the germline V gene, CDR1 is DFQATT and CDR2 is SNEGSKA (reference sequence). The CDR3 region is CSASVPAAEQFF. The DNA of the CDR3 is TGCAGTGCTAGTGTACCGGCCGCTGAGCAGTTCTTC.

The chain carries TRBV2 and TRBJ2-5, with TRBD2 identical over 8 bases. V lost 5 bases, J lost 7 bases, and 15 bases stayed unmatched. This CDR3 is 16 amino acids long. CDR1 and CDR2 (germline): SNHLY, FYNNEI. The CDR3 is CASSLFLLAGGGTQYF. The CDR3 nucleotides are TGTGCCAGCAGTCTATTTCTTCTAGCGGGTGGGGGGACCCAGTACTTC.

The chain is built from TRBV5-1 and TRBJ2-3; TRBD2 agrees at 9 bases. CDR3 length equals 13 residues. Germline values: CDR1 SGHRS, CDR2 YFSETQ. J was trimmed by 6 bases and V by 7 bases; bases with no gene match: 6. CDR3 protein: CASRLAVPDTQYF. DNA of the CDR3: TGCGCCAGCCGACTAGCGGTACCTGATACGCAGTATTTT.

In the case of this clonotype: Germline is not matched at one junction end, which may reflect a read error. The V and J genes are TRBV20-1 and TRBJ1-2; unclear D gene. Germline CDR1 reads DFQATT; CDR2 reads SNEGSKA (reference sequence). The CDR3 sequence is 13 residues long. As DNA, the CDR3 is TGCAGTGCTAGCGATCCAGTTAACTATGACTACACCTTC. It translates to CSASDPVNYDYTF.

This sequence joins TRBV9 and TRBJ2-3, with D possibly matching TRBD2 (5 bases). The CDR3 has 18 amino acids. Germline CDR1 SGDLS, CDR2 YYNGEE. Trimming removed 3 bases at V and 0 bases at J, with 20 bases between. CDR3 region: CASSAHGLTGSSTDTQYF. The CDR3 DNA reads TGTGCCAGCAGCGCCCATGGACTGACCGGTTCTAGCACAGATACGCAGTATTTT.

The genes are TRBV12-3 or TRBV12-4 and TRBJ2-7, with a tentative D call TRBD1 (6 bases). The V and J ends lost 3 bases and 0 bases respectively, with 9 bases between them. The CDR3 sequence is 14 residues long. DNA for the CDR3: TGTGCCAGCAGTTTCCGACAGGACTCCTACGAGCAGTACTTC. Its translation is CASSFRQDSYEQYF.

At least ten counts were recorded for this clonotype. V gene TRBV5-6 combines with J gene TRBJ2-1; 12 bases are a match to TRBD2. Germline CDR1 and CDR2: SGHDT and YYEEEE. J gave up 3 bases and V 5 bases, and 3 bases lay outside the gene matches. CDR3 length: 15 residues. The CDR3 DNA is TGTGCCAGCAGTAGGACTAGCGGGAACTACAATGAGCAGTTCTTC. Translating it yields CASSRTSGNYNEQFF.